This T cell receptor beta chain stems from a study of beta chain features in type 1 diabetes. This clone has a handful of counts. In germline, CDR1 is KGHSH, CDR2 LQKENI. The germline V and J ends were trimmed by 6 bases and 6 bases, with 12 bases remaining between them. CDR3 length: 12 amino acids. cDNA synthesis used the whole RNA isolate, giving expressed TCRB sequences. Profiled with immunoSEQ multiplex PCR; TCRdb holds only in-frame clones, not every one. This table holds 330,000 or so clones, around a fifth found once. The V gene is TRBV18, the J gene TRBJ2-7; D may be TRBD2 (6 bases). Sequenced: naive CD4+ T cells from blood. The receptor's source is a woman younger than 30 in good health. CDR3 region: CASSPMGGEQYF. The CDR3 DNA reads TGTGCCAGCTCCCCAATGGGGGGCGAGCAGTACTTC.